This TCR beta chain was identified in a study of blood T cell repertoires in COVID-19. From germline, CDR1 is KGHSH and CDR2 LQKENI. This CDR3 contains 16 residues. V gave up 6 bases and J gave up 2 bases; unmatched junction bases: 6. Original analysis: Amplification with reference gene primers provided the estimates of nucleated cell counts. Libraries were prepared by immunoSEQ multiplex PCR; TCRdb keeps only in-frame clonotypes and omits some of them. V and J calls and clone size are as listed in that table; D and trimming were resolved from the DNA. The sample has about 140,000 clones, around four fifths seen once.

The receptor's source is a man aged 60 to 69 who had recovered from COVID-19. This chain joins TRBV18 and TRBJ2-2; 10 nucleotides match TRBD2. The sample consisted of peripheral blood. The DNA of the CDR3 is TGTGCCAGCTCTCGGGGACTAGCGTCAAACACCGGGGAGCTGTTTTTT. This translates into CASSRGLASNTGELFF.